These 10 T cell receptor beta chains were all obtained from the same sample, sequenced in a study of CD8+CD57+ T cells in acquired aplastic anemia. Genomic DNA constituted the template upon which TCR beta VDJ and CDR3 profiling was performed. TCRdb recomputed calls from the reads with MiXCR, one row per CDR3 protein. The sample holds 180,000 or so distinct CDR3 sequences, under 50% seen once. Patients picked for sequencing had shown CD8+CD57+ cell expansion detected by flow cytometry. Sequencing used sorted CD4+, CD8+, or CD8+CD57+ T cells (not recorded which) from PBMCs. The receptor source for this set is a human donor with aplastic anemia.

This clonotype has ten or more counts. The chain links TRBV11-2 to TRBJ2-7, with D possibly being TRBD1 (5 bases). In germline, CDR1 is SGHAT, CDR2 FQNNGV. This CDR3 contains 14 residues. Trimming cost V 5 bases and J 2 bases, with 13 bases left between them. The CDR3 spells CASSVGSTAYEQYF. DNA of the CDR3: TGTGCCAGCAGCGTCGGCTCGACAGCCTACGAGCAGTACTTC.

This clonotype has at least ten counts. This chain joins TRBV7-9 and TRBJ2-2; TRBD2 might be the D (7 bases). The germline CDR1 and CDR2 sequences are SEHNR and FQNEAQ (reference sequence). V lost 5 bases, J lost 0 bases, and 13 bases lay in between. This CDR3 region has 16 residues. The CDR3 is CASSGGAGTNTGELFF. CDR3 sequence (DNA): TGTGCCAGCAGCGGGGGGGCAGGGACGAACACCGGGGAGCTGTTTTTT.

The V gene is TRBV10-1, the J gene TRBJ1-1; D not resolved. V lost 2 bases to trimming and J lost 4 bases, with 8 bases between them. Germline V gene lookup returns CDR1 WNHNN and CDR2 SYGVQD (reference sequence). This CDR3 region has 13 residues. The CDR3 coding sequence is TGCGCCAGCAGTGAGGGTCCCGTCACTGAAGCTTTCTTT. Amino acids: CASSEGPVTEAFF.

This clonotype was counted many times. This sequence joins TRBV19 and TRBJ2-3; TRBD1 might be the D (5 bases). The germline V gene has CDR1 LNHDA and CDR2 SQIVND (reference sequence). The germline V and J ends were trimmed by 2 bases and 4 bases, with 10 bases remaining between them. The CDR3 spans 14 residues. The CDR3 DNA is TGTGCCAGTAGTATAAGGGGCAATGCAGATACGCAGTATTTT. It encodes CASSIRGNADTQYF.

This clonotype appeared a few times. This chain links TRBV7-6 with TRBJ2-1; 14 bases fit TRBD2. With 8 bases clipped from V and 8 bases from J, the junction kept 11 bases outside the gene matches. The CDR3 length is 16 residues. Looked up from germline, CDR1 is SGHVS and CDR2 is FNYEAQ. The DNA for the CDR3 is TGTGCCAGCGCACGCCAGACTAGCGGGAGGGCCGATGAGCAGTTCTTC. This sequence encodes CASARQTSGRADEQFF. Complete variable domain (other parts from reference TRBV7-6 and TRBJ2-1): GAGVSQSPRYKVTKRGQDVALRCDPISGHVSLYWYRQALGQGPEFLTYFNYEAQQDKSGLPNDRFSAERPEGSISTLTIQRTEQRDSAMYRCASARQTSGRADEQFFGPGTRLTVL.

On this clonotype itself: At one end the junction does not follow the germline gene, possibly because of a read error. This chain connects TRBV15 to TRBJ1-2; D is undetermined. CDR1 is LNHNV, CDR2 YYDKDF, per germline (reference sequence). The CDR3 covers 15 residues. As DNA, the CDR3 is TGTGCCACCAGCAGAGATTCCCCCCATTACGGCGGCTACGCCTTC. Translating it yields CATSRDSPHYGGYAF.

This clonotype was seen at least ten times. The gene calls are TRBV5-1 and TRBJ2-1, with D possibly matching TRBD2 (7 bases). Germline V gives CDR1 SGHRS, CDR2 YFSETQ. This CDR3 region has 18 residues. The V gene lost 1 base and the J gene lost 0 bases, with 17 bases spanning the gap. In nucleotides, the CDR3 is TGCGCCAGCAGCTTGAGGTCTAGGGGGGAGGGCTCCTACAATGAGCAGTTCTTC. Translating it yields CASSLRSRGEGSYNEQFF.

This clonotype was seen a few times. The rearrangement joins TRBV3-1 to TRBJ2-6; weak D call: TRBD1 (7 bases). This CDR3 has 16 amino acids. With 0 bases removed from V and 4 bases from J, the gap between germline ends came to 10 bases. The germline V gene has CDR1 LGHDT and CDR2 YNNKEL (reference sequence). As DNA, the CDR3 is TGTGCCAGCAGCCAAGATCCAGGGGGGGGGGCCAACGTCCTGACTTTC. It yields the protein CASSQDPGGGANVLTF.

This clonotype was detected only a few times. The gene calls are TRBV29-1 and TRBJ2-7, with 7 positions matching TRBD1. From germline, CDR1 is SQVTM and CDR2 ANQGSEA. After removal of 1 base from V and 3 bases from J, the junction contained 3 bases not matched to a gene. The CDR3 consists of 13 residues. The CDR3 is CSVEGDRRYEQYF. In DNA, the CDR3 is TGCAGCGTTGAAGGGGACAGACGCTACGAGCAGTACTTC.

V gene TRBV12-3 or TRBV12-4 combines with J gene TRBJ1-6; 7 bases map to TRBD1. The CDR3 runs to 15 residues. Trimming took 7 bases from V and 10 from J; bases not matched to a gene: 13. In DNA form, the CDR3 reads TGTGCCAGCATGGTCGTTACTACCAGGGGGTCACCCCTCCACTTT. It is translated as CASMVVTTRGSPLHF.